These 23 T cell receptor beta chains came from one sample sequenced in a study of blood T cell repertoires in COVID-19. The protocol was immunoSEQ multiplex PCR, while the TCRdb copy is restricted to in-frame clones and leaves out a portion. The sample records approximately 280,000 clones, 90% being singletons. The specimen sequenced was peripheral blood. The source of these receptors is a woman in her twenties or thirties with COVID-19, enrolled during active disease.

The table lists this clone with a count of one. The chain employs TRBV6-5 and TRBJ2-7, with TRBD1 matching over 9 bases. V lost 5 bases to trimming and J lost 3 bases; unmatched junction nucleotides: 2. CDR1 and CDR2 (germline): MNHEY, SVGAGI. The CDR3 has 13 residues. The CDR3 sequence: CASSRGQGYEQYF. CDR3 bases: TGTGCCAGCAGTAGGGGACAGGGCTACGAGCAGTACTTC.

The gene calls are TRBV28 and TRBJ2-3; TRBD2 matches at 12 bases. Trimming cost V 6 bases and J 4 bases; bases outside gene matches: 8. The CDR3 contains 16 residues. Germline V gene sequence: CDR1 MDHEN, CDR2 SYDVKM. The CDR3 is CASSFGLAGNADTQYF. In nucleotides, the CDR3 is TGTGCCAGCAGCTTCGGACTAGCGGGAAACGCAGATACGCAGTATTTT.

The V and J genes are TRBV7-9 and TRBJ2-7, with D perhaps TRBD2 (5 bases). The length of the CDR3 is 11 residues. Germline CDR1 SEHNR, CDR2 FQNEAQ (reference sequence). Trimming took off 8 bases at V and 5 bases at J, with 10 bases between the two ends. The CDR3 loop reads CASEEDHEQYF. The CDR3 DNA sequence: TGTGCCAGCGAGGAGGATCACGAGCAGTACTTC.

The V and J genes are TRBV5-1 and TRBJ2-7, with 7 bases identical to TRBD1. The CDR3 totals 15 residues. From germline, CDR1 is SGHRS and CDR2 YFSETQ. Trimming took 4 bases from V and 1 from J; bases not matched to a gene: 8. Here the CDR3 reads CASSAPGTESYEQYF. CDR3 nucleotide sequence: TGCGCCAGCAGCGCCCCCGGGACAGAGTCCTACGAGCAGTACTTC.

V usage is TRBV28 and J usage is TRBJ1-2, with 8 bases identical to TRBD1. The germline V gene has CDR1 MDHEN and CDR2 SYDVKM. The V segment lost 3 bases and the J segment 1 base; nucleotides outside the gene matches: 4. The CDR3 consists of 15 residues. CDR3 in amino acids: CASSFSDRVNYGYTF. As DNA, the CDR3 is TGTGCCAGCAGTTTTTCGGACAGGGTTAACTATGGCTACACCTTC.

J is TRBJ1-1 and V is TRBV2, with TRBD1 matching 9 bases. Germline values: CDR1 SNHLY, CDR2 FYNNEI. This CDR3 region has 16 residues. V lost 3 bases and J lost 8; bases outside the gene matches: 13. In DNA form, the CDR3 reads TGTGCCAGCAGTGATAAAAACTTTATGACAGGGGGGGAAGCTTTCTTT. Its protein is CASSDKNFMTGGEAFF.

V and J are TRBV6-2 or TRBV6-3 and TRBJ2-1; TRBD2 agrees at 8 bases. With 4 bases clipped from V and 6 bases from J, the junction kept 11 bases outside the gene matches. Germline loops: CDR1 MNHEY, CDR2 SVGEGT. CDR3 length: 16 amino acids. The chain's CDR3 is CASSSLLAERGNEQFF. CDR3 coding DNA: TGTGCCAGCAGTTCACTACTAGCGGAGAGGGGCAATGAGCAGTTCTTC.

A note on this clone: Other DNA sequences from this sample encode an identical CDR3 as well. The chain joins TRBV18 to TRBJ2-7; 10 bases align to TRBD1. Per the germline V gene, CDR1 is KGHSH and CDR2 is LQKENI. The V gene end was trimmed by 3 bases and the J gene end by 4 bases; junction bases not matched to a gene: 3. The length of the CDR3 is 14 residues. The CDR3 here is CASSPGTGVYEQYF. CDR3 DNA: TGTGCCAGCTCACCCGGGACAGGGGTTTACGAGCAGTACTTC.

In regard to this clone: One end of the junction is discordant with germline, which a read error may explain. The rearrangement uses TRBV5-1 and TRBJ2-1, with TRBD2 identical over 11 bases. The CDR3 spans 18 residues. Germline CDR1 reads SGHRS; CDR2 reads YFSETQ. The CDR3 reads CANSGLGTSGSKYNEQFF. The CDR3 DNA reads TGCGCCAACAGCGGGTTGGGGACTAGCGGAAGTAAATACAATGAGCAGTTCTTC. Complete variable domain (other parts from reference TRBV5-1 and TRBJ2-1): KAGVTQTPRYLIKTRGQQVTLSCSPISGHRSVSWYQQTPGQGLQFLFEYFSETQRNKGNFPGRFSGRQFSNSRSEMNVSTLELGDSALYLCANSGLGTSGSKYNEQFFGPGTRLTVL.

The chain joins TRBV2 to TRBJ2-7; 8 bases fit TRBD1. Trimming at V came to 4 bases and at J to 2 bases, leaving 13 bases not matched to a gene. The CDR3 runs 17 residues. Per germline, CDR1 SNHLY and CDR2 FYNNEI. CDR3 region: CASSGTGKVSIAYEQYF. In DNA form, the CDR3 reads TGTGCCAGCAGTGGGACAGGGAAGGTCTCAATTGCCTACGAGCAGTACTTC.

V gene TRBV2 combines with J gene TRBJ1-1; D possibly corresponds to TRBD1 (5 bases). The CDR3 runs to 14 residues. CDR1 and CDR2 from the germline V gene are SNHLY and FYNNEI. V was cut by 8 bases and J by 4 bases, with 17 bases left in between. CDR3 DNA: TGTGCCAGCTTGGGCAGGGCTGGCGGCACTGAAGCTTTCTTT. Protein product: CASLGRAGGTEAFF.

The chain recombines TRBV29-1 with TRBJ1-4; D possibly corresponds to TRBD1 (5 bases). CDR3 length: 15 amino acids. The V gene lost 6 bases and the J gene lost 0 bases, with 14 bases spanning the gap. In germline, CDR1 is SQVTM, CDR2 ANQGSEA. The CDR3 DNA is TGCAGCGTGGTGACAGAACCTGCAACTAATGAAAAACTGTTTTTT. Translating it yields CSVVTEPATNEKLFF.

This chain connects TRBV10-3 to TRBJ2-2, with TRBD1 matching 9 bases. CDR1 and CDR2 from the germline V gene are ENHRY and SYGVKD. This CDR3 region has 16 residues. With 3 bases clipped from V and 4 bases from J, the junction kept 6 bases outside the gene matches. CDR3: CAISEGGQGITGELFF. The CDR3 nucleotides are TGTGCCATCAGTGAAGGGGGACAGGGTATCACCGGGGAGCTGTTTTTT.

The chain combines TRBV28 with TRBJ1-1; 7 bases line up with TRBD1. The V gene's germline CDR1 is MDHEN and CDR2 SYDVKM. J was trimmed by 8 bases and V by 6 bases; bases with no gene match: 12. The CDR3 sequence is 14 residues long. The CDR3 DNA reads TGTGCCAGCAGACGCGACAGGGAGGTCACCGAAGCTTTCTTT. This sequence encodes CASRRDREVTEAFF.

This clone was seen just once. The chain combines TRBV6-5 with TRBJ2-3, with D possibly being TRBD1 (5 bases). V was clipped by 6 bases and J by 1 base, with 14 bases between them. The CDR3 contains 15 residues. Germline assignment: CDR1 MNHEY and CDR2 SVGAGI. The CDR3 region is CASRNQGFGTDTQYF. CDR3 DNA: TGTGCCAGCAGAAACCAGGGTTTCGGCACAGATACGCAGTATTTT.

The V gene is TRBV28, the J gene TRBJ2-7; 8 bases align to TRBD2. The CDR3 totals 17 residues. From germline, CDR1 is MDHEN and CDR2 SYDVKM. V was clipped by 1 base and J by 4 bases; unmatched bases: 12. Here the CDR3 reads CASSLFPRAGGSYEQYF. CDR3 nucleotides: TGTGCCAGCAGTTTATTTCCCCGGGCGGGAGGATCATACGAGCAGTACTTC.

This chain joins TRBV2 and TRBJ2-5, with 7 nucleotides matching TRBD1. This CDR3 is 12 amino acids long. V lost 8 bases to trimming and J lost 2 bases; unmatched junction nucleotides: 2. Germline CDR1 reads SNHLY; CDR2 reads FYNNEI. The CDR3 reads CASQGEQETQYF. The CDR3 DNA reads as TGTGCCAGCCAGGGGGAGCAAGAGACCCAGTACTTC.

The chain uses TRBV15 and TRBJ1-5; D not resolved. The germline V gene has CDR1 LNHNV and CDR2 YYDKDF (reference sequence). CDR3 length: 15 amino acids. V shed 0 bases and J shed 3 bases, with 9 bases lying between them. Here the CDR3 reads CATSRDLGVNQPQHF. The CDR3 nucleotides are TGTGCCACCAGCAGAGATCTCGGGGTCAATCAGCCCCAGCATTTT.

This sequence joins TRBV5-8 and TRBJ2-1; a possible D gene is TRBD2 (6 bases). The CDR3 is 15 amino acids. Germline loops: CDR1 SGHTS, CDR2 YDEGEE. V lost 2 bases, J lost 1 base, and 10 bases lay in between. DNA for the CDR3: TGTGCCAGCAGCTTATGGGGGGATTCCTACAATGAGCAGTTCTTC. It codes for CASSLWGDSYNEQFF.

The J gene is TRBJ2-7, the V gene TRBV10-2; 8 nucleotides align to TRBD1. Trimming at V came to 6 bases and at J to 3 bases, leaving 7 bases not matched to a gene. This CDR3 contains 14 residues. Germline V gene data show CDR1 as WSHSY and CDR2 as SAAADI. The CDR3 is CASSLDRGGYEQYF. DNA for the CDR3: TGCGCCAGCAGCCTTGACAGGGGCGGCTACGAGCAGTACTTC.

The chain carries TRBV30 and TRBJ1-2; unclear D gene. The CDR3 consists of 13 residues. Germline CDR1 is GTSNPN and CDR2 is SVGIG (reference sequence). Trimming left V 1 base short and J 6 bases short, with 12 bases between. Here the CDR3 reads CAWSERGGNGYTF. For the CDR3, the DNA is TGTGCCTGGAGTGAGAGAGGCGGGAATGGCTACACCTTC.

The rearrangement joins TRBV27 to TRBJ1-5, with D unresolved. This CDR3 region has 15 residues. In germline, CDR1 is MNHEY, CDR2 SMNVEV (reference sequence). Trimming removed 1 base from V and 3 bases from J, with 10 bases in between. The CDR3 is CASSLFAGFNQPQHF. CDR3 bases: TGTGCCAGCAGTTTATTTGCAGGATTCAATCAGCCCCAGCATTTT.

The genes are TRBV30 and TRBJ2-3; 9 bases map to TRBD2. Germline V CDR1 and CDR2: GTSNPN, SVGIG (reference sequence). The ends lost 4 bases at V and 6 bases at J; junction bases unmatched: 8. CDR3 size: 14 residues. CDR3 bases: TGTGCCTGGACCTGGGCTAGCGGGGCGGATACGCAGTATTTT. It encodes CAWTWASGADTQYF.